One and the same sample provided the 25 T cell receptor beta chains below, sequenced in a study of OX40 agonist ivuxolimab in advanced cancers. The assay was immunoSEQ multiplex PCR, and TCRdb's table has in-frame clones only and misses some. The repertoire includes around 81,000 clones, around 89% of them detected once, and more than 0.75% sits in the top ten. The material was CD4+ or CD8+ T cells sorted from blood, obtained in a trial of the OX40 agonist ivuxolimab. Receptors originate from an adult with an advanced solid tumor such as melanoma, head and neck, liver or kidney cancer.

This chain uses TRBV5-6 with TRBJ2-5; perhaps TRBD1 as D (5 bases). This CDR3 region has 16 residues. CDR1 SGHDT and CDR2 YYEEEE come from the germline V gene. The V and J ends lost 1 base and 2 bases respectively, with 15 bases between them. The CDR3: CASSLLRQTLQETQYF. CDR3 in DNA: TGTGCCAGCAGCTTGCTCCGACAGACCCTACAAGAGACCCAGTACTTC.

The CDR3 DNA reads as TGTGCCAGCAGTCCTTGGGGGGCGAACACTGAAGCTTTCTTT. Protein: CASSPWGANTEAFF. The chain joins TRBV5-8 to TRBJ1-1; weak D call: TRBD1 (6 bases). This CDR3 is 14 amino acids long. V lost 5 bases to trimming and J lost 1 base, with 12 bases between them. Per the germline V gene, CDR1 is SGHTS and CDR2 is YDEGEE.

This rearrangement joins TRBV5-1 to TRBJ2-2; D perhaps matches TRBD1 (6 bases). The germline V gene has CDR1 SGHRS and CDR2 YFSETQ. Trimming left V 4 bases short and J 1 base short, with 11 bases between. The CDR3 runs to 15 residues. The CDR3 DNA reads TGCGCCAGCAGCCTCGGGACAAAGAACACCGGGGAGCTGTTTTTT. Amino acids: CASSLGTKNTGELFF.

This clone occurred a few times. This chain connects TRBV7-3 to TRBJ2-1; D unclear. The ends were cut back, 0 bases at V and 0 bases at J, with 6 bases in the middle. This CDR3 region has 15 residues. Germline CDR1 SGHTA, CDR2 FQGTGA. The CDR3 DNA follows: TGTGCCAGCAGCTTAACGGCAAGCTCCTACAATGAGCAGTTCTTC. Its protein product is CASSLTASSYNEQFF.

The chain joins TRBV27 to TRBJ2-3; D uncertain. There are 13 residues in the CDR3. The ends were cut back, 0 bases at V and 3 bases at J, with 4 bases in the middle. Germline values: CDR1 MNHEY, CDR2 SMNVEV (reference sequence). For the CDR3, the DNA is TGTGCCAGCAGTTTATCGTCGACAGATACGCAGTATTTT. Translating it yields CASSLSSTDTQYF.

The gene calls are TRBV20-1 and TRBJ1-2; 7 bases are a match to TRBD1. This CDR3 comprises 11 residues. Per the germline V gene, CDR1 is DFQATT and CDR2 is SNEGSKA (reference sequence). V was clipped by 6 bases and J by 4 bases; unmatched bases: 2. The CDR3 here is CSAGTAYGYTF. The CDR3 nucleotides read TGCAGTGCGGGGACAGCCTATGGCTACACCTTC.

V and J are TRBV7-9 and TRBJ2-7, with D possibly being TRBD1 or TRBD2 (5 bases each). The CDR3 totals 15 residues. In germline, CDR1 is SEHNR, CDR2 FQNEAQ (reference sequence). V lost 4 bases and J 3 bases, leaving 16 bases between the germline ends. The CDR3 here is CASSSPGRRIYEQYF. DNA for the CDR3: TGTGCCAGCAGCTCCCCGGGACGCAGGATCTACGAGCAGTACTTC.

CDR3 amino acids: CASSLAEHSNQPQHF. The CDR3 coding sequence is TGTGCCAGCAGCTTAGCCGAGCATAGCAATCAGCCCCAGCATTTT. V gene TRBV7-2 combines with J gene TRBJ1-5; unclear D gene. This CDR3 is built from 15 residues. V was trimmed by 0 bases and J by 0 bases, leaving 6 bases between them. Germline V gene lookup returns CDR1 SGHTA and CDR2 FQGNSA. The full variable domain, its missing parts supplied by reference TRBV7-2 and TRBJ1-5, is GAGVSQSPSNKVTEKGKDVELRCDPISGHTALYWYRQSLGQGLEFLIYFQGNSAPDKSGLPSDRFSAERTGGSVSTLTIQRTQQEDSAVYLCASSLAEHSNQPQHFGDGTRLSIL.

The chain carries TRBV5-6 and TRBJ2-5, with D perhaps matching TRBD1 (6 bases). CDR1 and CDR2 from the germline V gene are SGHDT and YYEEEE. The V gene lost 7 bases and the J gene lost 7 bases, with 17 bases spanning the gap. The CDR3 sequence is 13 residues long. The CDR3 spells CASGQGSIGTQYF. As DNA, the CDR3 is TGTGCCAGCGGGCAGGGGAGCATAGGGACCCAGTACTTC.

The chain joins TRBV6-1 to TRBJ2-7, with 9 nucleotides matching TRBD1. J was trimmed by 4 bases and V by 8 bases; bases with no gene match: 9. The CDR3 runs 14 residues. Germline-derived CDR1 and CDR2 are MNHNS and SASEGT. The CDR3 loop is CASVSGGQGYEQYF. CDR3 nucleotides: TGTGCCAGCGTCTCGGGGGGACAGGGATACGAGCAGTACTTC.

This clone showed up just once. This chain connects TRBV7-9 to TRBJ2-2; the D gene could be TRBD1 or TRBD2 (5 bases each). From germline, CDR1 is SEHNR and CDR2 FQNEAQ (reference sequence). V gave up 8 bases and J gave up 0 bases, with 16 bases separating them. CDR3 size: 16 residues. The DNA of the CDR3 is TGTGCCAGCCCAGAGTGGGGACGGCCGAACACCGGGGAGCTGTTTTTT. It codes for CASPEWGRPNTGELFF.

This chain connects TRBV7-2 to TRBJ2-3, with 11 bases identical to TRBD2. The CDR3 sequence is 13 residues long. The ends lost 5 bases at V and 6 bases at J; junction bases unmatched: 1. Germline V gives CDR1 SGHTA, CDR2 FQGNSA. The CDR3 coding sequence is TGTGCCAGCAGCCCTAGCGGGGGGGATACGCAGTATTTT. It yields the protein CASSPSGGDTQYF.

The chain carries TRBV5-5 and TRBJ2-5; TRBD2 is a possible D gene (5 bases). Per germline, CDR1 SGHKS and CDR2 YYEKEE (reference sequence). The CDR3 is 14 residues long. V dropped 4 bases and J dropped 2 bases, with 12 bases sitting between them. The CDR3 loop reads CASSPIGVQETQYF. The CDR3 DNA reads as TGTGCCAGCAGCCCCATCGGGGTTCAAGAGACCCAGTACTTC.

This clone was observed a few times. An end of the junction differs from the germline gene, which may be a read error. This sequence joins TRBV7-9 and TRBJ2-7; no definite D call. CDR1 is SEHNR and CDR2 is FQNEAQ in the germline V gene (reference sequence). The CDR3 has 13 residues. The CDR3 loop is CASSQVPGYEQYF. The CDR3, as DNA: TGCGCCAGCAGCCAAGTCCCCGGCTACGAGCAGTACTTC.

This clone was recorded once. The identical CDR3 is also encoded by other nucleotide sequences in the sample. This sequence joins TRBV5-1 and TRBJ2-5; unclear D gene. Germline values: CDR1 SGHRS, CDR2 YFSETQ. Trimming removed 2 bases from V and 1 base from J, with 3 bases in between. This CDR3 has 12 amino acids. The CDR3 DNA reads as TGCGCCAGCAGCTTAACCCAAGAGACCCAGTACTTC. Protein: CASSLTQETQYF.

This sequence joins TRBV7-6 and TRBJ2-7; the match to TRBD2 covers 7 bases. J gave up 3 bases and V 5 bases, and 13 bases lay outside the gene matches. Germline V gives CDR1 SGHVS, CDR2 FNYEAQ. The CDR3 has 16 amino acids. In nucleotides, the CDR3 is TGTGCCAGCAGCGCCGGGACTATCCCCAGACTCTACGAGCAGTACTTC. Translation gives CASSAGTIPRLYEQYF.

The V gene is TRBV19, the J gene TRBJ2-1, with 12 nucleotides matching TRBD2. CDR1 is LNHDA, CDR2 SQIVND, per germline (reference sequence). J lost 4 bases, V lost 5 bases, and 3 bases had no gene match. The CDR3 is 15 residues long. CDR3 amino acids: CASSAGLAGYNEQFF. Here the CDR3 DNA reads TGTGCCAGTAGTGCTGGACTAGCGGGGTACAATGAGCAGTTCTTC.

The genes are TRBV18 and TRBJ2-7; 8 bases match TRBD1. V lost 6 bases, J lost 5 bases, and 9 bases stayed unmatched. This CDR3 is 14 amino acids long. Per germline, CDR1 KGHSH and CDR2 LQKENI. The CDR3 here is CASSSDRGKHEQYF. The CDR3 region has the DNA TGTGCCAGCTCCAGCGACAGGGGCAAGCACGAGCAGTACTTC.

V gene TRBV5-4 combines with J gene TRBJ2-1; 7 nucleotides line up with TRBD2. V shed 0 bases and J 4 bases; nucleotides not matched to a gene: 4. This CDR3 has 15 residues. In germline, CDR1 is SGHNT, CDR2 YYREEE (reference sequence). Here the CDR3 reads CASSLASGVYNEQFF. CDR3 coding DNA: TGTGCCAGCAGCTTGGCCAGCGGGGTGTACAATGAGCAGTTCTTC.

This chain uses TRBV7-9 with TRBJ2-2; 9 bases match TRBD1. V trimming: 5 bases; J trimming: 6 bases; junction bases outside the gene matches: 7. The CDR3 consists of 15 residues. The germline CDR1 and CDR2 sequences are SEHNR and FQNEAQ (reference sequence). The CDR3 reads CASSLDRGTSGELFF. The CDR3 nucleotides read TGTGCCAGCAGCCTGGACAGGGGTACGTCCGGGGAGCTGTTTTTT.

This clone was observed a single time. The J gene is TRBJ2-7, the V gene TRBV28; 8 bases are a match to TRBD2. Germline lookup yields CDR1 MDHEN and CDR2 SYDVKM. This CDR3 is built from 17 residues. The ends lost 3 bases at V and 2 bases at J; junction bases unmatched: 12. The CDR3 spells CASSLRQLPGLAYEQYF. The CDR3 DNA follows: TGTGCCAGCAGTTTGCGACAATTGCCGGGACTAGCCTACGAGCAGTACTTC.

The V call is TRBV21-1, the J call TRBJ2-5; TRBD1, the table's D call, lacks a check against the DNA. TRBV21-1 is a recognized pseudogene. There are 16 residues in the CDR3. For the CDR3, the DNA is TGTGCCAGCAGCCCAGCAAACCCCGGGACAGAAGAGACCCAGTACTTC. This sequence encodes CASSPANPGTEETQYF.

The chain uses TRBV5-4 and TRBJ2-5, with a weak D call TRBD1 (7 bases). Trimming took off 4 bases at V and 0 bases at J, with 13 bases between the two ends. There are 15 residues in the CDR3. Germline lookup yields CDR1 SGHNT and CDR2 YYREEE (reference sequence). The CDR3 sequence is CASSPGGRNQETQYF. In DNA form, the CDR3 reads TGTGCCAGCAGCCCAGGGGGGAGGAACCAAGAGACCCAGTACTTC.

The CDR3 loop reads CASSQAGSRSSYEQYF. Here the CDR3 DNA reads TGCGCCAGCAGCCAAGCTGGCTCTAGGAGCTCCTACGAGCAGTACTTC. The chain combines TRBV4-1 with TRBJ2-7; no reliable D call. Trimming left V 1 base short and J 0 bases short, with 13 bases between. Germline-derived CDR1 and CDR2 are MGHRA and YSYEKL. CDR3 length equals 16 residues.

The gene calls are TRBV6-5 and TRBJ2-7; 8 bases fit TRBD2. The V segment lost 0 bases and the J segment 4 bases; nucleotides outside the gene matches: 8. The CDR3 is 16 residues long. Germline assignment: CDR1 MNHEY and CDR2 SVGAGI. The CDR3 region has the DNA TGTGCCAGCAGTTACTCGACAGCGGGAGTGGTGTACGAGCAGTACTTC. It translates to CASSYSTAGVVYEQYF.